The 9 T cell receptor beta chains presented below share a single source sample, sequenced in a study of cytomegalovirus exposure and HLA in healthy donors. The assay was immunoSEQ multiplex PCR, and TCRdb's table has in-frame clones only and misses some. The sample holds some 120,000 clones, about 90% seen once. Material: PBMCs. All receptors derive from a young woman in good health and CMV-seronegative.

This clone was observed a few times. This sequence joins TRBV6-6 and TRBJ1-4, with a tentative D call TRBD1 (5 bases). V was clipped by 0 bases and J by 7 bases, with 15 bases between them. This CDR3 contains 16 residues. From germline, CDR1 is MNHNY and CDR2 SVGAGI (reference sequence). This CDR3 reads CASSYSGGVQGEKLFF. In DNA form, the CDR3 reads TGTGCCAGCAGTTACTCAGGCGGGGTTCAGGGTGAAAAACTGTTTTTT.

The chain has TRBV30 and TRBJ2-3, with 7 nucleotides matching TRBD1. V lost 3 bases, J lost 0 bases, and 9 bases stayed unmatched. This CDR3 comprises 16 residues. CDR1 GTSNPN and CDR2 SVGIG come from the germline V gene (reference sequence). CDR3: CAWSLGTAPSTDTQYF. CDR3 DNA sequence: TGTGCCTGGAGCCTCGGGACAGCTCCTAGCACAGATACGCAGTATTTT.

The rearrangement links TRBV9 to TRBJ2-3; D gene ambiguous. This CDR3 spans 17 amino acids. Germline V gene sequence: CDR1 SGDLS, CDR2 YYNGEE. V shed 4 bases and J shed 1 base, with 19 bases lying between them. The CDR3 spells CASSLSLSESGTDTQYF. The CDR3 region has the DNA TGTGCCAGCAGCCTCTCCCTAAGTGAGAGCGGCACAGATACGCAGTATTTT.

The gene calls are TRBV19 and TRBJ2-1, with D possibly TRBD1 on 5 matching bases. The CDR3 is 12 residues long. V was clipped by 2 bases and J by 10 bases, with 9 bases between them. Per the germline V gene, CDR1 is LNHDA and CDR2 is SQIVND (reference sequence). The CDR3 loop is CASSIQGGEQFF. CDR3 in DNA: TGTGCCAGTAGTATACAGGGTGGGGAGCAGTTCTTC.

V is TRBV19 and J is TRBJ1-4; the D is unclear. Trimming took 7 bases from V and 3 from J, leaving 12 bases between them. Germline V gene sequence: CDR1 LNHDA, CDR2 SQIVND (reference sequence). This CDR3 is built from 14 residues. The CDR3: CASTRRNSNEKLFF. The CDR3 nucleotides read TGTGCCAGTACTCGGCGGAACTCTAATGAAAAACTGTTTTTT.

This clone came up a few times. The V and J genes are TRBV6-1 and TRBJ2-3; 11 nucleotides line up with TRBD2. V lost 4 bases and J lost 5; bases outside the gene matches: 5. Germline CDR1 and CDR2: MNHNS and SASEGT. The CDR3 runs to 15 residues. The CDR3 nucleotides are TGTGCCAGCAGTGTAGCGGGGGGGCCCGGAGATACGCAGTATTTT. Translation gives CASSVAGGPGDTQYF.

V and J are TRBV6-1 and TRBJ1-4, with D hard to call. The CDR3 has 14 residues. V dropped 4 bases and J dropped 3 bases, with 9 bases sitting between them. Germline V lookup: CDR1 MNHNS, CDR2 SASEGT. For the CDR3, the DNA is TGTGCCAGCAGTGCCAGAGGAGCTAATGAAAAACTGTTTTTT. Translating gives CASSARGANEKLFF.

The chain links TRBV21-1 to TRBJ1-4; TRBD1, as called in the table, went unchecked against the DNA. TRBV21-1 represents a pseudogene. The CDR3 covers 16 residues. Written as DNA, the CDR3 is TGTGCCAGCAGCAAAGTGGAGACAGGGGGTTATGAAAAACTGTTTTTT. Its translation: CASSKVETGGYEKLFF.

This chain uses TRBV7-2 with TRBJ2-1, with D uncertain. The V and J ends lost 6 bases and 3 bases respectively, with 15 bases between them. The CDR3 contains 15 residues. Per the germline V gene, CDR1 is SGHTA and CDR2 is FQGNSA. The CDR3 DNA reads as TGTGCCAGCAGTCTGGCCCGATCCAACTACAATGAGCAGTTCTTC. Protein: CASSLARSNYNEQFF. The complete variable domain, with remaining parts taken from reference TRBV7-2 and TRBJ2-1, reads GAGVSQSPSNKVTEKGKDVELRCDPISGHTALYWYRQSLGQGLEFLIYFQGNSAPDKSGLPSDRFSAERTGGSVSTLTIQRTQQEDSAVYLCASSLARSNYNEQFFGPGTRLTVL.